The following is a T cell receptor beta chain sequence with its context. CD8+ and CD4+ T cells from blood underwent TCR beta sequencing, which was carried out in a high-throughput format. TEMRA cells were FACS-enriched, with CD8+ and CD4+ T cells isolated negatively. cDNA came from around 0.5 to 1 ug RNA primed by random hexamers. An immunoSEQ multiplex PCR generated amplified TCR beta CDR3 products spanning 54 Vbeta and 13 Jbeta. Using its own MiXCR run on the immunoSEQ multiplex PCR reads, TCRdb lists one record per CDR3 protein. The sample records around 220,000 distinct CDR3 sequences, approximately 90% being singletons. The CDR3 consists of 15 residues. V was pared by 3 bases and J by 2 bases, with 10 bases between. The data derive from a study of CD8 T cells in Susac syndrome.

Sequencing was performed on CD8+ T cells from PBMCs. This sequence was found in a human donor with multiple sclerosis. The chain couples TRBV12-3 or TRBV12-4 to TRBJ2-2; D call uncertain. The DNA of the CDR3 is TGTGCCAGCAGTTTTTTACAGACTAACACCGGGGAGCTGTTTTTT. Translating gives CASSFLQTNTGELFF.